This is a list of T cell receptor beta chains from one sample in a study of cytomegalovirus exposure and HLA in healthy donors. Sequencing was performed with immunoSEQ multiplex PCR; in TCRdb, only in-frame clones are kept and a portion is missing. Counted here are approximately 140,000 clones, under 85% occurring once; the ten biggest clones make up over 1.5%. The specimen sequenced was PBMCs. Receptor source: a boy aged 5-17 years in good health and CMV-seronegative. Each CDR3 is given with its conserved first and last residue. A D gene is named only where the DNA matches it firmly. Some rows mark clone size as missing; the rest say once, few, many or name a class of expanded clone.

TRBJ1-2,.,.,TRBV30,TGTGCCTGGAGTGTACTGGGCAGCCAAATCTATGGCTACACCTTC,CAWSVLGSQIYGYTF
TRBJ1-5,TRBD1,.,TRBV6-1,TGTGCCAGCCGACAGGGGGCAAATCAGCCCCAGCATTTT,CASRQGANQPQHF
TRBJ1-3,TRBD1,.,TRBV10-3,TGTGCCATCAGTGGGGGACAGGGGACAAACACCATATATTTT,CAISGGQGTNTIYF
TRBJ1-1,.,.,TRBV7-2,TGTGCCAGCAGCTTAAGGGGTTCTGGGAACACTGAAGCTTTCTTT,CASSLRGSGNTEAFF
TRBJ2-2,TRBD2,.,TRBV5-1,TGCGCCAGCAGCTTGGATTCGGGGGGAAACACCGGGGAGCTGTTTTTT,CASSLDSGGNTGELFF
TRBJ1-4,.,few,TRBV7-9,TGTGCCAGCAGCATAAAGGCGGGGATCAATGAAAAACTGTTTTTT,CASSIKAGINEKLFF
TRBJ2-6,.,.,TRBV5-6,TGTGCCAGCAGCTTCCGGGGGGCCGGGGCCAACGTCCTGACTTTC,CASSFRGAGANVLTF
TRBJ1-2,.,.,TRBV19,TGTGCCAGTAGTATTATCACAGGCGACTATGGCTACACCTTC,CASSIITGDYGYTF
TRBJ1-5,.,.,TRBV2,TGTGCCAGCGGTCCGGGGGGCGCTTTTCAGCCCCAGCATTTT,CASGPGGAFQPQHF
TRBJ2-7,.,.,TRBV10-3,TGTGCCATCGGGGCGACAGGTTCGGACGAGCAGTACTTC,CAIGATGSDEQYF
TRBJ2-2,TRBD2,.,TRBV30,TGTGCCTGGAGTGTCCTAGCGGGGGACACCGGGGAGCTGTTTTTT,CAWSVLAGDTGELFF
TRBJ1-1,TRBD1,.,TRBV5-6,TGTGCCAGCAGCGTGACAGGGGGTTACGGCACTGAAGCTTTCTTT,CASSVTGGYGTEAFF
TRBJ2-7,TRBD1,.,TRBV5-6,TGTGCCAGCAGCTCTGGCCTTGAGGACAGGTCAGACCGATACGAGCAGTACTTC,CASSSGLEDRSDRYEQYF
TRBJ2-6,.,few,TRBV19,TGTGCCAGTAGCCGGCAGGGATCATCTGGGGCCAACGTCCTGACTTTC,CASSRQGSSGANVLTF
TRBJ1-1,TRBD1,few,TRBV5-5,TGTGCCAGCAGCCCCCGACAGGGAACTGAAGCTTTCTTT,CASSPRQGTEAFF
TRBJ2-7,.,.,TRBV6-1,TGTGCCAGCAGTGAAGCGCTTCCACTAGCCAGCTCCTACGAGCAGTACTTC,CASSEALPLASSYEQYF
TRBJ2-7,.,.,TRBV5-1,TGCGCCAGCAGCTTCACAGTCTCCTACGAGCAGTACTTC,CASSFTVSYEQYF
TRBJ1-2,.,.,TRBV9,TGTGCCAGCAGCGTAGCTCCGGGGTTGGACTATGGCTACACCTTC,CASSVAPGLDYGYTF
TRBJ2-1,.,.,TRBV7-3,TGTGCCAGCAGCTTAATGCCCACTAGCGAGCAGTTCTTC,CASSLMPTSEQFF
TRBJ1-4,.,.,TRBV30,TGTGCCTCCATGACGGGGAAAATCGCAACTAATGAAAAACTGTTTTTT,CASMTGKIATNEKLFF
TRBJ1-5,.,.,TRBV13,TGTGCCAGCAGCCGGCGGGGGGCAGGGCCCCCTCGGCCCCAGCATTTT,CASSRRGAGPPRPQHF
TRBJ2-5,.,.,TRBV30,TGTGCCTGGACCACGCCGGCTAGGCCAAGGAAGACCCAGTACTTC,CAWTTPARPRKTQYF
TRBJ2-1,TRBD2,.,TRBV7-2,TGTGCCAGCAGCTTAGGTATAGCGGGAGGTGAGCAGTTCTTC,CASSLGIAGGEQFF
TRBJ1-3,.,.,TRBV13,TGTGCCAGCAGAATAGGGGGATCTGGAAACACCATATATTTT,CASRIGGSGNTIYF
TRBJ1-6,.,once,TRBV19,TGTGCCAGTAGTACGGGGGGCAGTAATAATTCACCCCTCCACTTT,CASSTGGSNNSPLHF